This TCR beta chain was sequenced for a study of technical replicates of blood from several donors. The data were produced by immunoSEQ multiplex PCR, yet TCRdb's version contains in-frame clones alone and is incomplete. The data show about 68,000 clones, 95% to 98% seen once. Germline assignment: CDR1 LGHNA and CDR2 YNFKEQ. This CDR3 spans 12 amino acids. The V end lost 0 bases, the J end lost 7 bases, and 4 bases lay between the germline ends. This chain links TRBV4-2 with TRBJ2-1, with no clear D. Sequencing input: T cells isolated from PBMCs. This receptor was identified in a human donor in good health. The CDR3, as DNA: TGTGCCAGCAGCCAAGATAAAAATGAGCAGTTCTTC. Residues: CASSQDKNEQFF.